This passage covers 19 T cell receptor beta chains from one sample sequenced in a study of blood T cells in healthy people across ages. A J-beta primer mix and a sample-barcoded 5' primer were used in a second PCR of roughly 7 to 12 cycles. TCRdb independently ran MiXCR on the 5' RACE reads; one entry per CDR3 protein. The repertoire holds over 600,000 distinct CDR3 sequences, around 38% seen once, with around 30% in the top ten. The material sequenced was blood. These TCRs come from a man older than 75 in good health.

The CDR3 region is CASSRSVVEKLFF. The CDR3 DNA is TGTGCCAGCAGCCGATCAGTGGTCGAAAAACTGTTTTTT. This chain connects TRBV7-2 to TRBJ1-4; D not resolved. Germline V gene data show CDR1 as SGHTA and CDR2 as FQGNSA. V was cut by 5 bases and J by 8 bases, with 12 bases left in between. The CDR3 consists of 13 residues.

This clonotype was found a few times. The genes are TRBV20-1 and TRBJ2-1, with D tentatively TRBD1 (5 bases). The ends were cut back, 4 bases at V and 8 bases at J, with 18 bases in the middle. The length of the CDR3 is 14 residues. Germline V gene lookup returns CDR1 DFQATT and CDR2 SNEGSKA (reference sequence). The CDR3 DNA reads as TGCAGTGCTACCCCGCCTCAGGGCCGGCATGAGCAGTTCTTC. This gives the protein CSATPPQGRHEQFF.

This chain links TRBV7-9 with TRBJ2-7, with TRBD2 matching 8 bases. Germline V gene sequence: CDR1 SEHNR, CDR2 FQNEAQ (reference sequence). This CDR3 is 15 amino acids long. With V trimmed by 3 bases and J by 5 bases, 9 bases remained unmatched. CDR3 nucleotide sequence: TGTGCCAGCAGCTTTAGGGCAGCGGGAGATAACGAGCAGTACTTC. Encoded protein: CASSFRAAGDNEQYF.

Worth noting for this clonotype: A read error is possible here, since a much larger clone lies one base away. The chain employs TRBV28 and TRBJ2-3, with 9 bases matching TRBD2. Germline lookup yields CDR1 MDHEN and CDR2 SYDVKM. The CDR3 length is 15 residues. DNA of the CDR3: TGTGCCATCAGTTTTGGTAGCGGGAGTTCAAATACGCAGTATTTT. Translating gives CAISFGSGSSNTQYF.

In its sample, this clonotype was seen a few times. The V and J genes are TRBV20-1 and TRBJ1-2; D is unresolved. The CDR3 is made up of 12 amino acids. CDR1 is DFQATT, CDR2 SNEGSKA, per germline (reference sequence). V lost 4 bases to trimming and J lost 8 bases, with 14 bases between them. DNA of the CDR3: TGCAGTGCTACGAGTGGAACGACGGGCTACACCTTC. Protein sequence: CSATSGTTGYTF.

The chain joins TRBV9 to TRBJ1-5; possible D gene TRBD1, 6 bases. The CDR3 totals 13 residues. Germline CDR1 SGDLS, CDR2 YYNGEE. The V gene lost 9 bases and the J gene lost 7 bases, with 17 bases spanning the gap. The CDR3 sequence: CATAQGRRQPQHF. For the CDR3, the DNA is TGTGCCACGGCACAGGGCCGCCGGCAGCCCCAGCATTTT. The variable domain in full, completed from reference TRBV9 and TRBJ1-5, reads DSGVTQTPKHLITATGQRVTLRCSPRSGDLSVYWYQQSLDQGLQFLIQYYNGEERAKGNILERFSAQQFPDLHSELNLSSLELGDSALYFCATAQGRRQPQHFGDGTRLSIL.

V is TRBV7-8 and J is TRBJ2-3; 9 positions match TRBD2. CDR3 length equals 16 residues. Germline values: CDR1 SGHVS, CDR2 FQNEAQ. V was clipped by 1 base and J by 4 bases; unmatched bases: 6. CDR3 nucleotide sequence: TGTGCCAGCAGCTTAGGACCTAGACTAGCGGCAGATACGCAGTATTTT. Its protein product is CASSLGPRLAADTQYF.

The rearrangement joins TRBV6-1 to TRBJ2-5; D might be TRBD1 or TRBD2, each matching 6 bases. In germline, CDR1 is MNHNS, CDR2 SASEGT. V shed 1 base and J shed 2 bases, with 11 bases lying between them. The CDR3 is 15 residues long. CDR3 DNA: TGTGCCAGCAGTGAAGGTTGGGGGGCACAAGAGACCCAGTACTTC. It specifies CASSEGWGAQETQYF.

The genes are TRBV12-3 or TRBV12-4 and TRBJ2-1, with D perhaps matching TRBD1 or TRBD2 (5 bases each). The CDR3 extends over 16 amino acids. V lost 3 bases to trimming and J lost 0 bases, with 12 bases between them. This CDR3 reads CASSLGDLSSYNEQFF. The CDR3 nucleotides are TGTGCCAGCAGTTTGGGGGACCTAAGCTCCTACAATGAGCAGTTCTTC.

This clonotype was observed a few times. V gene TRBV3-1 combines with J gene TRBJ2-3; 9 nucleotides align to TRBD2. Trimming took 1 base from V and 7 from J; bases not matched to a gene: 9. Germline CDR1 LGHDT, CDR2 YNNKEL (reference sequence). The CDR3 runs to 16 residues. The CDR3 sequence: CASSQAKRGELNTQYF. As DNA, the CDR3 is TGTGCCAGCAGCCAAGCGAAGCGGGGGGAGCTAAATACGCAGTATTTT.

CDR3: CASSDRPDNEQFF. In DNA, the CDR3 is TGTGCCAGCAGTGACCGACCGGACAATGAGCAGTTCTTC. The chain has TRBV6-4 and TRBJ2-1; D unresolved. Germline V gene sequence: CDR1 MRHNA, CDR2 SNTAGT. The CDR3 is made up of 13 amino acids. V lost 2 bases and J lost 5, with 7 bases in between.

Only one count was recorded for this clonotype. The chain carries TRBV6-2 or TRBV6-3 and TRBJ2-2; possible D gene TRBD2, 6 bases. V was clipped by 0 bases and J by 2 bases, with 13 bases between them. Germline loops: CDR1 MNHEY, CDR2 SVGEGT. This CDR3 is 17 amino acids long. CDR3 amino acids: CASSYSVQGGNTGELFF. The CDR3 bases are TGTGCCAGCAGTTACTCGGTTCAGGGAGGAAACACCGGGGAGCTGTTTTTT.

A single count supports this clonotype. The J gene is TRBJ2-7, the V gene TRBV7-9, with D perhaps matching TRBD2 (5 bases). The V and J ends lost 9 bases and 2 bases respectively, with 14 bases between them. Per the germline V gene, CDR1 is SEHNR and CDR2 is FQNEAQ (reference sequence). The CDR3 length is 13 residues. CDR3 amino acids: CASLGSGAYEQYF. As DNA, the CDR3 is TGTGCCAGTTTAGGCAGCGGCGCCTACGAGCAGTACTTC.

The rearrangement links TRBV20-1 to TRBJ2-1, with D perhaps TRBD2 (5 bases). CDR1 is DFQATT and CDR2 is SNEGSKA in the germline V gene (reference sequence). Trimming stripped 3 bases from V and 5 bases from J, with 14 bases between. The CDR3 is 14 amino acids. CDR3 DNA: TGCAGTGCTAGGGGAGAGCTTGGCCACAATGAGCAGTTCTTC. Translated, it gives CSARGELGHNEQFF.

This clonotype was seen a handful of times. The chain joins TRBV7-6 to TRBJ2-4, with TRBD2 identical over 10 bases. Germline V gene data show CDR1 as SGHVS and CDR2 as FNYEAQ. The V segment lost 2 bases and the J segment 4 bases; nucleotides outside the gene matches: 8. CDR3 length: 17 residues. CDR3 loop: CASSLRAGGPKKNIQYF. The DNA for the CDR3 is TGTGCCAGCAGCTTACGAGCGGGGGGGCCGAAGAAAAACATTCAGTACTTC.

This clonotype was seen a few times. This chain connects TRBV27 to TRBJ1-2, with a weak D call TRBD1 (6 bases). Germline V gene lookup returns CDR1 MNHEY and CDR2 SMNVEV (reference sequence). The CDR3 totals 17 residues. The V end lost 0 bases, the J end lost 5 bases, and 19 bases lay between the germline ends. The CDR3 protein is CASSLSHPARRGYGYTF. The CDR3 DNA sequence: TGTGCCAGCAGTTTATCCCACCCTGCAAGGAGGGGGTATGGCTACACCTTC.

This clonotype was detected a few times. The CDR3 sequence is CAWSPRNEQFF. CDR3 bases: TGTGCCTGGAGCCCCCGTAATGAGCAGTTCTTC. V is TRBV30 and J is TRBJ2-1, with D uncertain. V was clipped by 3 bases and J by 7 bases, with 7 bases between them. Germline V gives CDR1 GTSNPN, CDR2 SVGIG (reference sequence). CDR3 length equals 11 residues. Full variable domain (missing parts from reference TRBV30 and TRBJ2-1): SQTIHQWPATLVQPVGSPLSLECTVEGTSNPNLYWYRQAAGRGLQLLFYSVGIGQISSEVPQNLSASRPQDRQFILSSKKLLLSDSGFYLCAWSPRNEQFFGPGTRLTVL.

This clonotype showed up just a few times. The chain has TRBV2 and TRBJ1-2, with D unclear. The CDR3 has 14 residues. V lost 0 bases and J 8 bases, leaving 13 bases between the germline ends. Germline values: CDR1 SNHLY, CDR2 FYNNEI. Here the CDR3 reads CASSEARASGGYTF. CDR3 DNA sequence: TGTGCCAGCAGTGAAGCGCGGGCCTCTGGGGGCTACACCTTC.

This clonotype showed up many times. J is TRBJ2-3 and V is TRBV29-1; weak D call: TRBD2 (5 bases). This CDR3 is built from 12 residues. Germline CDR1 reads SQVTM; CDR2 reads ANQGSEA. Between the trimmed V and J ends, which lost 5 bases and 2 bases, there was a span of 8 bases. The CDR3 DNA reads TGCAGCGTTCGGGATCACACAGATACGCAGTATTTT. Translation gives CSVRDHTDTQYF.